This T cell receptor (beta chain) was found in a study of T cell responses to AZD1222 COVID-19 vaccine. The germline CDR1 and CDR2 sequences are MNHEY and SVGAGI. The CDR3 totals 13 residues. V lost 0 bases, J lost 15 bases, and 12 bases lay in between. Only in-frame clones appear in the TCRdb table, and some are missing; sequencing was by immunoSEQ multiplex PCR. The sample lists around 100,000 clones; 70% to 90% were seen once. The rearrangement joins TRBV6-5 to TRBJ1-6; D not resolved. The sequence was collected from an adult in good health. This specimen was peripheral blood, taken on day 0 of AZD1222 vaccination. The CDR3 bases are TGTGCCAGCAGTTACTCTGGCAGCCCTGTCCTCCACTTT. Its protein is CASSYSGSPVLHF.